The clone carrying this TCR beta chain was seen a handful of times. No antigen is known for it. These data are taken from a study of cytomegalovirus exposure and HLA in healthy donors. Study-level points and caveats: Earlier analysis found most TCR beta V segments productive about 90% or about 30% of the time. For most TCR sequences rarity was the rule, although some public TCRs occurred in many donors.

60 Vbeta and 13 Jbeta primers were used in PCR. TCRdb keeps only in-frame clones here, not all; method: immunoSEQ multiplex PCR. The repertoire holds approximately 96,000 clones, with 74% as singletons. The V segment lost 5 bases and the J segment 11 bases; nucleotides outside the gene matches: 13. CDR1 GTSNPN and CDR2 SVGIG come from the germline V gene (reference sequence). This CDR3 has 13 residues. Healthy bone marrow donors formed the donor group. The receptor comes from a male donor in good health and CMV-seronegative. Specimen: PBMCs. V and J are TRBV30 and TRBJ1-2; 8 positions match TRBD1. The CDR3 region has the DNA TGTGCCTGGTCCTTCGACAGGGGAAGACGGTACACCTTC. Translation gives CAWSFDRGRRYTF.